These 10 T cell receptor beta chains originate from one sample sequenced in a study of OX40 agonist ivuxolimab in advanced cancers. Only in-frame clones appear in the TCRdb table, and some are missing; sequencing was by immunoSEQ multiplex PCR. Among approximately 70,000 clones listed, 86% were seen once. The sample consisted of CD4+ or CD8+ T cells sorted from blood, taken in a trial of the OX40 agonist ivuxolimab. These receptors were obtained from an adult with an advanced solid tumor such as melanoma, head and neck, liver or kidney cancer.

The chain carries TRBV6-1 and TRBJ1-5; D unclear. CDR1 MNHNS and CDR2 SASEGT come from the germline V gene. The CDR3 is 13 amino acids. V was shortened by 4 bases and J by 4 bases, with 8 bases between the two germline ends. The chain's CDR3 is CASSVELNQPQHF. The CDR3 DNA sequence: TGTGCCAGCAGTGTAGAATTGAATCAGCCCCAGCATTTT.

Comments on this clone: The junction departs from germline at one end; a sequencing error may be responsible. The chain joins TRBV2 to TRBJ1-5; the match to TRBD1 covers 7 bases. Germline V gene lookup returns CDR1 SNHLY and CDR2 FYNNEI. The CDR3 runs 15 residues. CDR3 bases: TGTGCCAGCAGGGAAGGACAGGTTAGCAATCAGCCCCAGCATTTT. Encoded protein: CASREGQVSNQPQHF.

The chain links TRBV7-3 to TRBJ2-6; tentatively, D is TRBD1 or TRBD2 (6 bases each). Germline V gene lookup returns CDR1 SGHTA and CDR2 FQGTGA. V lost 6 bases, J lost 0 bases, and 21 bases lay in between. This CDR3 region has 19 residues. CDR3 region: CASRSARGQGNSGANVLTF. DNA for the CDR3: TGTGCCAGCAGGTCTGCCCGGGGGCAGGGAAACTCTGGGGCCAACGTCCTGACTTTC.

The rearrangement links TRBV7-9 to TRBJ1-1; D call uncertain. Deletions cut 2 bases from V and 10 bases from J, with 8 bases between. The CDR3 contains 11 residues. Germline CDR1 and CDR2: SEHNR and FQNEAQ (reference sequence). The CDR3 reads CASSLSSGAFF. CDR3 bases: TGTGCCAGCAGCTTATCTAGTGGAGCTTTCTTT.

This clone was recorded only once. The J gene is TRBJ1-5, the V gene TRBV6-5, with 9 bases identical to TRBD1. This CDR3 comprises 15 residues. V shed 5 bases, J shed 5 bases, and the junction held 7 bases outside the gene matches. Per the germline V gene, CDR1 is MNHEY and CDR2 is SVGAGI. This CDR3 reads CASSPTGGSYQPQHF. The CDR3 DNA sequence: TGTGCCAGCAGTCCGACAGGGGGGAGTTATCAGCCCCAGCATTTT.

This clone showed up just once. V usage is TRBV7-9 and J usage is TRBJ2-7; a possible D gene is TRBD1 (6 bases). V was shortened by 0 bases and J by 3 bases, with 12 bases between the two germline ends. CDR3 length: 15 residues. CDR1 and CDR2 (germline): SEHNR, FQNEAQ (reference sequence). The CDR3 protein is CASSLATGYGYEQYF. DNA of the CDR3: TGTGCCAGCAGCTTAGCCACAGGGTACGGCTACGAGCAGTACTTC.

The chain carries TRBV5-4 and TRBJ1-2; TRBD1 might be the D (5 bases). Germline-derived CDR1 and CDR2 are SGHNT and YYREEE (reference sequence). CDR3 length: 14 residues. Trimming shortened V by 6 bases and J by 0 bases, and 12 bases separated the two germline ends. The CDR3 region is CASTFDRSNYGYTF. CDR3 nucleotides: TGTGCCAGCACCTTCGACAGATCTAACTATGGCTACACCTTC.

The J gene is TRBJ2-3, the V gene TRBV4-1; D might be TRBD2 (5 bases). Germline V gives CDR1 MGHRA, CDR2 YSYEKL. The CDR3 is made up of 13 amino acids. The ends were cut back, 6 bases at V and 3 bases at J, with 10 bases in the middle. CDR3 sequence: CASRGLRTDTQYF. In DNA, the CDR3 is TGCGCCAGCAGAGGACTTCGAACAGATACGCAGTATTTT.

The V gene is TRBV19, the J gene TRBJ1-6; 9 bases line up with TRBD1. The CDR3 extends over 14 amino acids. Trimming at V came to 5 bases and at J to 10 bases, leaving 6 bases not matched to a gene. Germline V CDR1 and CDR2: LNHDA, SQIVND (reference sequence). The CDR3, as DNA: TGTGCCAGTAGTCTACAGGGGGCATTATCACCCCTCCACTTT. Encoded protein: CASSLQGALSPLHF.

The chain has TRBV19 and TRBJ1-6, with 7 bases fitting TRBD1. Per the germline V gene, CDR1 is LNHDA and CDR2 is SQIVND (reference sequence). After removal of 1 base from V and 7 bases from J, the junction contained 4 bases not matched to a gene. This CDR3 has 15 residues. The CDR3 coding sequence is TGTGCCAGTAGTATAGTAACAGGGGCGAATTCACCCCTCCACTTT. Protein sequence: CASSIVTGANSPLHF. The whole variable domain, remainder taken from reference TRBV19 and TRBJ1-6, is DGGITQSPKYLFRKEGQNVTLSCEQNLNHDAMYWYRQDPGQGLRLIYYSQIVNDFQKGDIAEGYSVSREKKESFPLTVTSAQKNPTAFYLCASSIVTGANSPLHFGNGTRLTVT.